The following is a T cell receptor (beta chain) sequence with its context. What it binds is unknown. The data derive from a study of T cell responses to AZD1222 COVID-19 vaccine. Study observations and caveats: Spike-specific TCR breadth rose after two AZD1222 doses, and depth rose as well. Baseline seropositivity characterized only six AZD1222 recipients. Variant regions that are unmutated are reportedly the target of nearly half of spike-specific TCRs. Females outnumbered males among donors, who were mostly white British; clonal diversity was possibly underestimated.

Only in-frame clones appear in the TCRdb table, and some are missing; sequencing was by immunoSEQ multiplex PCR. The sample lists roughly 99,000 clones; roughly 92% were seen once. Germline CDR1 is MRHNA and CDR2 is SNTAGT. The CDR3 is 15 residues long. V shed 2 bases and J shed 4 bases, with 11 bases lying between them. The clonotype was recovered from an adult who received the AZD1222 COVID-19 vaccine. The sequencing here drew on peripheral blood, taken 28 days after the second AZD1222 dose. The chain joins TRBV6-4 to TRBJ1-4; weak D call: TRBD1 (5 bases). The CDR3 reads CASSDARGSNEKLFF. CDR3 nucleotide sequence: TGTGCCAGCAGTGACGCCCGGGGGAGTAATGAAAAACTGTTTTTT.